Below, 14 T cell receptor beta chains from the same sample are listed, as sequenced in a study of T-cell memory formation after mild COVID-19. Via MiXCR, TCRdb re-called the 5' RACE reads, giving one row per CDR3 protein. The sample has about 150,000 distinct CDR3 sequences, 6% to 7% seen once. The sequenced sample was PBMCs or a T cell subset sorted from them (not recorded which). Receptors originate from an adult woman who had mild COVID-19 (a few samples of this study predate the infection). Cell type and time point are not known.

This clonotype was observed a few times. The chain couples TRBV5-4 to TRBJ1-1; 9 nucleotides align to TRBD1. CDR1 and CDR2 (germline): SGHNT, YYREEE (reference sequence). The CDR3 covers 15 residues. J was trimmed by 1 base and V by 3 bases; bases with no gene match: 4. The CDR3 DNA is TGTGCCAGCAGCTCGCCGGGACAGGGGAACACTGAAGCTTTCTTT. It encodes CASSSPGQGNTEAFF.

The chain links TRBV20-1 to TRBJ1-1; D remains ambiguous. V lost 5 bases and J lost 6, with 22 bases in between. Looked up from germline, CDR1 is DFQATT and CDR2 is SNEGSKA (reference sequence). The CDR3 extends over 15 amino acids. The CDR3 nucleotides read TGCAGTGCTTGCGTTAGTTCGACGATAGACTCTGAAGCTTTCTTT. This sequence encodes CSACVSSTIDSEAFF.

This clonotype was picked up a small number of times. The rearrangement joins TRBV21-1 to TRBJ2-3; the D call TRBD1 from the table was never checked on the DNA. TRBV21-1 is flagged as a pseudogene. The CDR3 runs 18 residues. The CDR3 coding sequence is TGTGCCAGCAGCAATCCAGGTTTCCTCGTCCCTTACACAGATACGCAGTATTTT. The encoded protein is CASSNPGFLVPYTDTQYF.

This clonotype was recorded at least ten times. The chain combines TRBV5-1 with TRBJ2-3; TRBD2 matches 10 bases. The CDR3 is 18 residues long. Trimming cost V 0 bases and J 0 bases; bases outside gene matches: 7. CDR1 and CDR2 (germline): SGHRS, YFSETQ. CDR3 sequence: CASSLEAGGLTSTDTQYF. CDR3 sequence (DNA): TGCGCCAGCAGCTTGGAAGCGGGGGGGTTAACTAGCACAGATACGCAGTATTTT.

In its sample, this clonotype was seen many times. The V and J genes are TRBV11-1 and TRBJ1-2; weak D call: TRBD1 (6 bases). Germline V gene data show CDR1 as SGHAT and CDR2 as FQDESV (reference sequence). This CDR3 is built from 16 residues. V was shortened by 4 bases and J by 4 bases, with 19 bases between the two germline ends. The CDR3 region has the DNA TGTGCCAGCAGCTCGCCGGGGGCAGGGCCTTCCTATGGCTACACCTTC. This gives the protein CASSSPGAGPSYGYTF.

This clonotype was counted at least ten times. The V gene is TRBV2, the J gene TRBJ1-1; D is unresolved. Between the trimmed V and J ends, which lost 11 bases and 3 bases, there was a span of 10 bases. The CDR3 runs to 11 residues. Germline assignment: CDR1 SNHLY and CDR2 FYNNEI. The CDR3 reads CAQQRYTEAFF. DNA for the CDR3: TGTGCCCAGCAGAGGTACACTGAAGCTTTCTTT.

The rearrangement joins TRBV20-1 to TRBJ2-3; D gene uncertain. Germline loops: CDR1 DFQATT, CDR2 SNEGSKA (reference sequence). The CDR3 totals 15 residues. The V gene lost 3 bases and the J gene lost 3 bases, with 16 bases spanning the gap. As DNA, the CDR3 is TGCAGTGCTAGTTATTCCCCAATAGGGACAGATACGCAGTATTTT. It specifies CSASYSPIGTDTQYF.

The sample holds many counts of this clonotype. The chain employs TRBV18 and TRBJ2-5; a possible D gene is TRBD2 (5 bases). Germline V CDR1 and CDR2: KGHSH, LQKENI. The CDR3 is made up of 15 amino acids. V lost 3 bases and J lost 5, with 16 bases in between. In DNA form, the CDR3 reads TGTGCCAGCTCACCTAATTCCGGGATTGCGGAGACCCAGTACTTC. The encoded protein is CASSPNSGIAETQYF.

The J gene is TRBJ1-4, the V gene TRBV5-6; D may be TRBD1 (6 bases). V lost 2 bases and J 0 bases, leaving 8 bases between the germline ends. Germline CDR1 reads SGHDT; CDR2 reads YYEEEE. This CDR3 contains 15 residues. CDR3 DNA sequence: TGTGCCAGCAGCTTAGGACAGTCAACTAATGAAAAACTGTTTTTT. It is translated as CASSLGQSTNEKLFF.

The chain carries TRBV3-1 and TRBJ2-5; D is undetermined. Trimming stripped 4 bases from V and 4 bases from J, with 7 bases between. The CDR3 totals 12 residues. Germline CDR1 is LGHDT and CDR2 is YNNKEL (reference sequence). CDR3 region: CASSRVGETQYF. CDR3 DNA sequence: TGTGCCAGCAGCCGGGTGGGAGAGACCCAGTACTTC.

This rearrangement joins TRBV10-3 to TRBJ1-6, with D unresolved. The CDR3 is 13 amino acids. Germline V gene lookup returns CDR1 ENHRY and CDR2 SYGVKD. V was trimmed by 9 bases and J by 8 bases, leaving 14 bases between them. This chain's CDR3 is CAINGYVDSPLHF. CDR3 coding DNA: TGTGCCATTAACGGGTACGTGGATTCACCCCTCCACTTT.

The table lists this clonotype with a few counts. The chain links TRBV7-2 to TRBJ1-5; unclear D gene. In germline, CDR1 is SGHTA, CDR2 FQGNSA. The germline V and J ends were trimmed by 1 base and 9 bases, with 13 bases remaining between them. The length of the CDR3 is 14 residues. The CDR3 DNA reads TGTGCCAGCAGCTTAGGAGTGCCGGGCGGGCCCCAGCATTTT. Its translation is CASSLGVPGGPQHF.

This clonotype appeared a few times. This rearrangement joins TRBV14 to TRBJ1-2, with D possibly matching TRBD1 (5 bases). This CDR3 has 15 residues. Trimming stripped 4 bases from V and 0 bases from J, with 12 bases between. Germline loops: CDR1 SGHDN, CDR2 FVKESK. Here the CDR3 DNA reads TGTGCCAGCAGCCGAGGGACGGTTACTAACTATGGCTACACCTTC. Amino acid sequence: CASSRGTVTNYGYTF.

The chain joins TRBV7-2 to TRBJ2-5; D remains ambiguous. V lost 4 bases and J lost 4, with 13 bases in between. The CDR3 covers 14 residues. CDR1 is SGHTA, CDR2 FQGNSA, per germline. This CDR3 reads CASSSRTVLETQYF. The CDR3, as DNA: TGTGCCAGCAGCTCGAGGACGGTCCTAGAGACCCAGTACTTC.